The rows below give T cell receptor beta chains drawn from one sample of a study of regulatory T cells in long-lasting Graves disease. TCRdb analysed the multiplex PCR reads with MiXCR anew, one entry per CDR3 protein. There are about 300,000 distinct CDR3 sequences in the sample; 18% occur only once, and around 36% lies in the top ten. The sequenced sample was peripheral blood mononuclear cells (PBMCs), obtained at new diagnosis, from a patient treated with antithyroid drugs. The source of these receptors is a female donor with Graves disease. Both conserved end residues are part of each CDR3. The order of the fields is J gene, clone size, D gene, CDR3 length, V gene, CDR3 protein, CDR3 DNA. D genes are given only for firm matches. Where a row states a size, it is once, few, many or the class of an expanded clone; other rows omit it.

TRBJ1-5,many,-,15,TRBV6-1,CASSELGGANQPQHF,TGTGCCAGCAGCGAGCTAGGTGGGGCCAATCAGCCCCAGCATTTT
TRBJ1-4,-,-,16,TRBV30,CAWSVKRADANEKLFF,TGTGCCTGGAGTGTAAAGCGGGCGGACGCTAATGAAAAACTGTTTTTT
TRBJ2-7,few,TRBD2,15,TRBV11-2,CASSLGTSVPYEQYF,TGTGCCAGCAGCCTCGGGACTAGCGTGCCCTACGAGCAGTACTTC
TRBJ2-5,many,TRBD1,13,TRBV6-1,CALRQGALETQYF,TGTGCCCTCCGACAGGGGGCTTTGGAGACCCAGTACTTC
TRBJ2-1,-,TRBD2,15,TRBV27,CASSPSGTSGNEQFF,TGTGCCAGCAGTCCCTCCGGGACTAGCGGGAATGAGCAGTTCTTC
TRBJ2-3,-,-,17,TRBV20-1,CSASRVRRAANTDTQYF,TGCAGTGCTAGTCGAGTGAGGAGAGCGGCAAACACAGATACGCAGTATTTT
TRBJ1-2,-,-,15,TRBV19,CASSTRPRGAYGYTF,TGTGCCAGTAGTACTCGGCCGCGGGGTGCCTATGGCTACACCTTC
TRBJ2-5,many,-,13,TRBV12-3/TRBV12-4,CASSTGGEETQYF,TGTGCCAGCAGTACCGGTGGCGAAGAGACCCAGTACTTC
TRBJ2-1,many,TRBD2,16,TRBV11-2,CASSSFPSGTYNEQFF,TGTGCCAGCAGCTCTTTCCCTAGCGGGACATACAATGAGCAGTTCTTC
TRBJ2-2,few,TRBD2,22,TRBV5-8,CASSNRWGSGRFVLSNTGELFF,TGTGCCAGCAGCAATCGTTGGGGGAGCGGGAGATTTGTTTTATCGAACACCGGGGAGCTGTTTTTT
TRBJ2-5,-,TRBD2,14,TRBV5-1,CASSRTSVQETQYF,TGCGCCAGCAGCCGAACTAGCGTCCAAGAGACCCAGTACTTC
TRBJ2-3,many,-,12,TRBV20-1,CSARSGSDTQYF,TGCAGTGCTAGAAGTGGATCAGATACGCAGTATTTT
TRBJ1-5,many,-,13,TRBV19,CASSRQRNQPQHF,TGTGCCAGTAGCCGACAGAGGAATCAGCCCCAGCATTTT
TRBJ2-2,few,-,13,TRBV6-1,CASSALEAGELFF,TGTGCCAGCAGTGCACTAGAGGCCGGGGAGCTGTTTTTT
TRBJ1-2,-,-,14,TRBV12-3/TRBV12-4,CASSRGPENYGYTF,TGTGCCAGCAGTCGAGGACCCGAAAACTATGGCTACACCTTC
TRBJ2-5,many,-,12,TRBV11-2,CASSLVSETQYF,TGTGCCAGCAGCTTAGTTTCGGAGACCCAGTACTTC
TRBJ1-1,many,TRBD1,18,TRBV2,CASSEFLRRGTANTEAFF,TGTGCCAGCAGTGAGTTTCTCCGGCGCGGGACAGCGAACACTGAAGCTTTCTTT
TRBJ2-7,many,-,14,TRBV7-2,CASSFLGPAYEQYF,TGTGCCAGCAGCTTCCTAGGGCCGGCCTACGAGCAGTACTTC
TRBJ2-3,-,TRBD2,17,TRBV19,CASSILTSGSLQDTQYF,TGTGCCAGTAGTATATTGACTAGCGGGAGTCTTCAAGATACGCAGTATTTT